This TCR beta chain was recorded in a study of T cell responses to AZD1222 COVID-19 vaccine. TCRdb's copy holds only in-frame clones and misses some; the assay was immunoSEQ multiplex PCR. The data contain about 120,000 clones, around 87% of them singletons. Points on this clone: Its antigen is not identified.

V trimming: 4 bases; J trimming: 7 bases; junction bases outside the gene matches: 4. This CDR3 contains 14 residues. Germline assignment: CDR1 LGHDT and CDR2 YNNKEL (reference sequence). Regarding the study as a whole: Unmutated regions of variants are reportedly targeted by nearly half of spike-specific TCRs.

The sample in question was peripheral blood, obtained on day 0 of AZD1222 vaccination. The receptor was isolated from an adult in good health. The chain links TRBV3-1 (or the pseudogene TRBV3-2) to TRBJ1-5; 10 bases agree with TRBD1. The CDR3 loop reads CASSLGTGEQPQHF. The CDR3 bases are TGTGCCAGCAGCCTCGGGACAGGGGAACAGCCCCAGCATTTT.